This entry lists 9 T cell receptor beta chains sequenced from one sample in a study of Ad26.COV2.S vaccination and SARS-CoV-2 variants. The treatment is: some 20 received Ad26.COV2.S at low or high dose, single or two shots; roughly five received placebo; per-sample allocation not given. Sample collection was performed on day 63 after the first vaccine or placebo injection. Using immunoSEQ multiplex PCR, the repertoire was profiled, and TCRdb retains in-frame clones only, with some absent. The sample has 200,000 to 300,000 clones, approximately 90% seen once; the top ten hold less than 3.5%. Sequenced material: peripheral blood, taken in a trial of Ad26.COV2.S vaccine versus placebo. The receptors come from a person aged 18 to 65 who received the Ad26.COV2.S COVID-19 vaccine or a placebo.

This rearrangement joins TRBV10-1 to TRBJ1-2; D is possibly TRBD1 (5 bases). The CDR3 runs to 15 residues. CDR1 WNHNN and CDR2 SYGVQD come from the germline V gene (reference sequence). V was trimmed by 6 bases and J by 8 bases, leaving 22 bases between them. CDR3 in amino acids: CASSQELDSLEGYTF. The CDR3 DNA sequence: TGCGCCAGCAGCCAAGAGTTAGACAGCCTCGAGGGCTACACCTTC.

V usage is TRBV5-8 and J usage is TRBJ2-1; maybe TRBD2 (7 bases). Trimming removed 5 bases at V and 8 bases at J, with 14 bases between. Germline CDR1 is SGHTS and CDR2 is YDEGEE. The CDR3 runs 13 residues. The CDR3 is CASSWGGSYEQFF. For the CDR3, the DNA is TGTGCCAGCAGTTGGGGGGGCAGCTATGAGCAGTTCTTC.

V and J are TRBV6-5 and TRBJ2-1; 8 bases are shared with TRBD1. Germline CDR1 and CDR2: MNHEY and SVGAGI. After removal of 6 bases from V and 2 bases from J, the junction contained 6 bases not matched to a gene. The CDR3 runs to 15 residues. CDR3 nucleotide sequence: TGTGCCAGCAGCCTTGGACAGGGACCCTACAATGAGCAGTTCTTC. Protein: CASSLGQGPYNEQFF.

The chain is built from TRBV5-8 and TRBJ1-1; 10 bases fit TRBD1. Losses at the gene ends were 5 bases for V and 5 bases for J; bases not matched to a gene: 9. CDR1 and CDR2 from the germline V gene are SGHTS and YDEGEE. The CDR3 is 15 amino acids. The CDR3: CASRRTGGSGTEAFF. The CDR3 bases are TGTGCCAGCAGACGGACAGGGGGTTCCGGAACTGAAGCTTTCTTT.

Notes on this clone: Other DNA sequences from this sample encode an identical CDR3 as well. The chain is built from TRBV7-9 and TRBJ1-1; 9 nucleotides line up with TRBD1. CDR3 length: 14 residues. With 3 bases clipped from V and 1 base from J, the junction kept 0 bases outside the gene matches. Germline V lookup: CDR1 SEHNR, CDR2 FQNEAQ (reference sequence). The CDR3 loop reads CASSLGQGNTEAFF. CDR3 coding DNA: TGTGCCAGCAGCTTGGGACAGGGGAACACTGAAGCTTTCTTT.

The chain is built from TRBV10-2 and TRBJ1-2; D gene ambiguous. Trimming removed 1 base from V and 3 bases from J, with 9 bases in between. CDR1 and CDR2 from the germline V gene are WSHSY and SAAADI. There are 14 residues in the CDR3. In nucleotides, the CDR3 is TGCGCCAGCAGTGAGTGGACGGCCGACTATGGCTACACCTTC. It is translated as CASSEWTADYGYTF.

CDR3 sequence reads: CASSRGAAGDTQYF. CDR3 nucleotides: TGCGCCAGCAGCCGCGGGGCTGCGGGGGATACGCAGTATTTT. This chain links TRBV4-1 with TRBJ2-3, with D possibly matching TRBD2 (6 bases). The CDR3 contains 14 residues. Germline CDR1 and CDR2: MGHRA and YSYEKL. V lost 4 bases to trimming and J lost 6 bases, with 14 bases between them.

The chain employs TRBV9 and TRBJ2-2; 8 nucleotides agree with TRBD1. V dropped 4 bases and J dropped 5; count of bases not matched to a gene: 4. The CDR3 consists of 14 residues. Germline V gene data show CDR1 as SGDLS and CDR2 as YYNGEE. The CDR3 sequence: CASSTRTGTGELFF. DNA of the CDR3: TGTGCCAGCAGCACGAGGACAGGGACCGGGGAGCTGTTTTTT.

The chain carries TRBV6-5 and TRBJ1-6; 8 nucleotides line up with TRBD1. CDR3 length: 16 amino acids. V dropped 4 bases and J dropped 9; count of bases not matched to a gene: 11. The germline gives CDR1 MNHEY, CDR2 SVGAGI. The DNA for the CDR3 is TGTGCCAGCAGTTCCAGGGGGAGGACAGGGCTTTCACCCCTCCACTTT. Translating it yields CASSSRGRTGLSPLHF.